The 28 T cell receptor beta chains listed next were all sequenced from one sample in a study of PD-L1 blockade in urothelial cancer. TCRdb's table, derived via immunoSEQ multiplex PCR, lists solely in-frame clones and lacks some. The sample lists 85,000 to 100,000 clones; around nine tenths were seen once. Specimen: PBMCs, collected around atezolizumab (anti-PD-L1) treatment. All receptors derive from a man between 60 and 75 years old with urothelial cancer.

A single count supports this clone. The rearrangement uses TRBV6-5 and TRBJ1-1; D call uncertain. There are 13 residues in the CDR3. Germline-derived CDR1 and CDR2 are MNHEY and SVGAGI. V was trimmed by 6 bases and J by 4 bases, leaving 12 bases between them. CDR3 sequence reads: CASRVKAGTEAFF. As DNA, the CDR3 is TGTGCCAGCAGAGTGAAAGCAGGCACTGAAGCTTTCTTT.

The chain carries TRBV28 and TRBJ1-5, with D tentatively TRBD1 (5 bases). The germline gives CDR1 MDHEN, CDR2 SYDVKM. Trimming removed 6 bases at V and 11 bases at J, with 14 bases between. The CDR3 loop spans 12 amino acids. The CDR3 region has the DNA TGTGCCAGCAGGACAGCCTCCGACGCCCAGCATTTT. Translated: CASRTASDAQHF. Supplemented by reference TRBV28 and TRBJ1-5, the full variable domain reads DVKVTQSSRYLVKRTGEKVFLECVQDMDHENMFWYRQDPGLGLRLIYFSYDVKMKEKGDIPEGYSVSREKKERFSLILESASTNQTSMYLCASRTASDAQHFGDGTRLSIL.

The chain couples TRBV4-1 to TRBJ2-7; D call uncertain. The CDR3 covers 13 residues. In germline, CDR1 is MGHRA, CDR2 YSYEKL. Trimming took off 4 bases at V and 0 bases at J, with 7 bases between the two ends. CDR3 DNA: TGCGCCAGCAGCCCAACAGTCTCCTACGAGCAGTACTTC. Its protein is CASSPTVSYEQYF.

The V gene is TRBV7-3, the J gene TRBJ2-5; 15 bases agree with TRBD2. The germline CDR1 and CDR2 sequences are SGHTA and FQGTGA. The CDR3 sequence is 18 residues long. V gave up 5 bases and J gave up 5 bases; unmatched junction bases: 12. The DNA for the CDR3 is TGTGCCAGCAGCCCTGGACTAGCGGGAGGGCCGGTTAGGGAGACCCAGTACTTC. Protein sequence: CASSPGLAGGPVRETQYF.

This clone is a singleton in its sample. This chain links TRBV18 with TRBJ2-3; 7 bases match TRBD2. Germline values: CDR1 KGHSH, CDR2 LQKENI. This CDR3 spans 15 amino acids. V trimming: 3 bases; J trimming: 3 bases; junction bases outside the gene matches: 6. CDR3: CASSPSGGWTDTQYF. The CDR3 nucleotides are TGTGCCAGCTCACCGTCGGGGGGTTGGACAGATACGCAGTATTTT.

The DNA of the CDR3 is TGCGCCAGCAGCTTGGCCGGGACTATCGGAGATACGCAGTATTTT. It is translated as CASSLAGTIGDTQYF. The V and J genes are TRBV5-1 and TRBJ2-3; 7 nucleotides agree with TRBD2. V dropped 0 bases and J dropped 5; count of bases not matched to a gene: 6. Looked up from germline, CDR1 is SGHRS and CDR2 is YFSETQ. The CDR3 runs to 15 residues.

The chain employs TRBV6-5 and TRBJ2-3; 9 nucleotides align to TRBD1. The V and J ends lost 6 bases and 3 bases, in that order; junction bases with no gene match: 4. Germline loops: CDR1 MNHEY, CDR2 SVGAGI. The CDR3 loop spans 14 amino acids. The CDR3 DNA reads TGTGCCAGCAGGACAGACAGGGGGACAGATACGCAGTATTTT. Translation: CASRTDRGTDTQYF.

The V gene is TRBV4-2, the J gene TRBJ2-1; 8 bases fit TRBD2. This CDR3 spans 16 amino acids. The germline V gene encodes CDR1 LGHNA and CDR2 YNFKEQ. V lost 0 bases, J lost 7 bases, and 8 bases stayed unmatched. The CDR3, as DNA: TGTGCCAGCAGCCAAGAGGCCAGCGGGAGTGGTAATGAGCAGTTCTTC. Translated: CASSQEASGSGNEQFF.

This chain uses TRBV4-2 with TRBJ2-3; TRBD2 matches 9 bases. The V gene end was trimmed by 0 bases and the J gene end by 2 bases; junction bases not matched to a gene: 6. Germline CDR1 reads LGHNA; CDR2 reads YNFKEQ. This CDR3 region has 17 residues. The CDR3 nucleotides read TGTGCCAGCAGCCAAGAGAGGGCGGGGGGGCCCACAGATACGCAGTATTTT. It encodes CASSQERAGGPTDTQYF.

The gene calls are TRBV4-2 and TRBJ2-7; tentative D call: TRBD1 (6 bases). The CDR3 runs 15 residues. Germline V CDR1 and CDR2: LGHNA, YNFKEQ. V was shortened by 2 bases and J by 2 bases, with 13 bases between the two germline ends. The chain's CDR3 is CASSQTGKSPYEQYF. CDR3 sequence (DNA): TGTGCCAGCAGCCAAACAGGGAAGTCCCCCTACGAGCAGTACTTC.

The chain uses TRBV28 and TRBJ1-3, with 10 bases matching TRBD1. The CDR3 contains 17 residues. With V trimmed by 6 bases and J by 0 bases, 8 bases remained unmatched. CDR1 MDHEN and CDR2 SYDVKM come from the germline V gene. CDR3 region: CASSPPGQGSSGNTIYF. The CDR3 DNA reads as TGTGCCAGCAGCCCGCCGGGACAGGGGAGCTCTGGAAACACCATATATTTT.

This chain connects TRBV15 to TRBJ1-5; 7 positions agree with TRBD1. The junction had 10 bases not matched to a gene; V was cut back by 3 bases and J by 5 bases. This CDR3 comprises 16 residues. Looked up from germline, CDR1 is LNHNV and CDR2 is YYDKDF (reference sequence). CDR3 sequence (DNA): TGTGCCACCAGCAGTAACAGGGGATTGGAGGATCAGCCCCAGCATTTT. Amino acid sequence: CATSSNRGLEDQPQHF.

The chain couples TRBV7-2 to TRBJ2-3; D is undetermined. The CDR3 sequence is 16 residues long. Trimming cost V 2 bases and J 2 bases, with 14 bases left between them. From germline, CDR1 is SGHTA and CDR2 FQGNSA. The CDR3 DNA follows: TGTGCCAGCAGCTTATTGGGCTTTAGAAACACAGATACGCAGTATTTT. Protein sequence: CASSLLGFRNTDTQYF. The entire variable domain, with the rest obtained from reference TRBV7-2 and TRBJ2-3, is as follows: GAGVSQSPSNKVTEKGKDVELRCDPISGHTALYWYRQSLGQGLEFLIYFQGNSAPDKSGLPSDRFSAERTGGSVSTLTIQRTQQEDSAVYLCASSLLGFRNTDTQYFGPGTRLTVL.

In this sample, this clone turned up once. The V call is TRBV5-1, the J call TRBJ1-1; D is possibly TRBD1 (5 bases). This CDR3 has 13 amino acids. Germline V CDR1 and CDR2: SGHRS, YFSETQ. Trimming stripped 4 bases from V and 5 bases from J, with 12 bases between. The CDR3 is CASSPGQITEAFF. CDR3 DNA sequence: TGCGCCAGCAGCCCAGGACAAATAACTGAAGCTTTCTTT.

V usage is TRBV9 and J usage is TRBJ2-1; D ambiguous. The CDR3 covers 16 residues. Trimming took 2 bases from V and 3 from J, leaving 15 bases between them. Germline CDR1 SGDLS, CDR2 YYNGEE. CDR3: CASSVWSTRVYNEQFF. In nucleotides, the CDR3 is TGTGCCAGCAGCGTCTGGTCGACTCGGGTCTACAATGAGCAGTTCTTC.

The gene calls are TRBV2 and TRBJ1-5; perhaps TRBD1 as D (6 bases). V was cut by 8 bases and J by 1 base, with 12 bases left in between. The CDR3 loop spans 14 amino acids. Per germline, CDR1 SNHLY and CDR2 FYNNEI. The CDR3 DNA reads TGTGCCAGCCACCTCACAGGGAGCAATCAGCCCCAGCATTTT. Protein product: CASHLTGSNQPQHF.

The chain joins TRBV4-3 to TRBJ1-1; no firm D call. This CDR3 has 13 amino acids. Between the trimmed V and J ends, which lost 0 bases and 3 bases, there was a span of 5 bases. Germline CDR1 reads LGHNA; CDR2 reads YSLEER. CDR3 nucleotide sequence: TGCGCCAGCAGCCAAGACGTATACACTGAAGCTTTCTTT. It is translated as CASSQDVYTEAFF.

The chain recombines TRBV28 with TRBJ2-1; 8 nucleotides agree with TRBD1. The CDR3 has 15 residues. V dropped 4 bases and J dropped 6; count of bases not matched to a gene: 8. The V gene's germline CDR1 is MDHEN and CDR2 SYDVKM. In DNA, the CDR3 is TGTGCCAGCAGTTCCTTCGGACAGGGCCCCAATGAGCAGTTCTTC. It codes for CASSSFGQGPNEQFF.

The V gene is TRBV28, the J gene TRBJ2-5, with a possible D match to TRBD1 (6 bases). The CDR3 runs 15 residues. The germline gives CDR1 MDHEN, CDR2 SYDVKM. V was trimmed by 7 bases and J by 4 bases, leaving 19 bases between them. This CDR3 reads CASNLPGEPGETQYF. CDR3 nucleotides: TGTGCCAGCAACCTACCAGGGGAACCGGGAGAGACCCAGTACTTC.

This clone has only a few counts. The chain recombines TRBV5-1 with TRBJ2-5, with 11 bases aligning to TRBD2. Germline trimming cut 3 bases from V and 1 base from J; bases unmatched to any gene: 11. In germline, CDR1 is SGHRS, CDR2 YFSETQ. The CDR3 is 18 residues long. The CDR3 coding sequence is TGCGCCAGCAGCTGGACCGGATCTAGCGGGAGGAGCCAAGAGACCCAGTACTTC. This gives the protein CASSWTGSSGRSQETQYF. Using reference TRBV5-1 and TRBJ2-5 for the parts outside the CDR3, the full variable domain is KAGVTQTPRYLIKTRGQQVTLSCSPISGHRSVSWYQQTPGQGLQFLFEYFSETQRNKGNFPGRFSGRQFSNSRSEMNVSTLELGDSALYLCASSWTGSSGRSQETQYFGPGTRLLVL.

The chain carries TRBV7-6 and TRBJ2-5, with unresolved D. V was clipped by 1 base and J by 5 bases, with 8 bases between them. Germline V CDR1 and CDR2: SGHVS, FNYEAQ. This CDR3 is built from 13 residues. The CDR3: CASSLENGETQYF. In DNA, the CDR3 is TGTGCCAGCAGCTTAGAGAACGGGGAGACCCAGTACTTC.

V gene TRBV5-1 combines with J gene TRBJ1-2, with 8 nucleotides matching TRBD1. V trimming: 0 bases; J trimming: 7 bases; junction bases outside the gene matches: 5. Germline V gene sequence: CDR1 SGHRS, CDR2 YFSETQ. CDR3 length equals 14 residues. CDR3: CASSLASGGGGYTF. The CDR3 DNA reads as TGCGCCAGCAGCTTGGCCTCAGGGGGCGGTGGCTACACCTTC.

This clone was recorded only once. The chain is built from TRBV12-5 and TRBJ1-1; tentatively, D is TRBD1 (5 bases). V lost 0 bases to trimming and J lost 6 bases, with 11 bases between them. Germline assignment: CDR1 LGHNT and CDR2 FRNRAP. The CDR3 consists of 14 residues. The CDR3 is CASGLVGQGAEAFF. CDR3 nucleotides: TGTGCTAGTGGTTTGGTAGGGCAGGGCGCTGAAGCTTTCTTT.

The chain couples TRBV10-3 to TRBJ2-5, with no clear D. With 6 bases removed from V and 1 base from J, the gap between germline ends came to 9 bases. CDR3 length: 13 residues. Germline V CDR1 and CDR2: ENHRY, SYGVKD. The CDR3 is CAIRENSQETQYF. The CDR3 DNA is TGTGCCATCAGGGAGAACAGCCAAGAGACCCAGTACTTC.

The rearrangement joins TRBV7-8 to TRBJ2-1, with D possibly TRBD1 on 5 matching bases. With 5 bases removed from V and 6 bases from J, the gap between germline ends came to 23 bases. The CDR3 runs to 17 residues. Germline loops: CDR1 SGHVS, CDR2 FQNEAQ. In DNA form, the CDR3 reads TGTGCCAGCAGCCCCAGCTCTACAGGATCGTGGGCCAATGAGCAGTTCTTC. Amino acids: CASSPSSTGSWANEQFF.

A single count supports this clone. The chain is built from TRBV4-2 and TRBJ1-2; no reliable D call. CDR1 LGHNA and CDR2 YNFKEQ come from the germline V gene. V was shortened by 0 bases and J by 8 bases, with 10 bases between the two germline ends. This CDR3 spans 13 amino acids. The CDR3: CASSQETPGGYTF. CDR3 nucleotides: TGTGCCAGCAGCCAAGAGACACCGGGAGGCTACACCTTC.

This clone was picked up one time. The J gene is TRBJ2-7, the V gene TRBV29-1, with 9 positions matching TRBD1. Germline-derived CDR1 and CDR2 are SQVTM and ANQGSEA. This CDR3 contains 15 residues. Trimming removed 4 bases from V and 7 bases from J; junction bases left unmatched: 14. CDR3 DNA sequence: TGCAGCGTTGGCGATACCGGGACAGGGTACGGTGAGCAGTACTTC. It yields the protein CSVGDTGTGYGEQYF.

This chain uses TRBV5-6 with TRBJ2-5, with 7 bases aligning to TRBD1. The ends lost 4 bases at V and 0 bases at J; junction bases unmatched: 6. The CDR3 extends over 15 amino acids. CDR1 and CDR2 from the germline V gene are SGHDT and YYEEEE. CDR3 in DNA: TGTGCCAGCAGCGAAAACCAGGGGGACCAAGAGACCCAGTACTTC. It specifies CASSENQGDQETQYF.